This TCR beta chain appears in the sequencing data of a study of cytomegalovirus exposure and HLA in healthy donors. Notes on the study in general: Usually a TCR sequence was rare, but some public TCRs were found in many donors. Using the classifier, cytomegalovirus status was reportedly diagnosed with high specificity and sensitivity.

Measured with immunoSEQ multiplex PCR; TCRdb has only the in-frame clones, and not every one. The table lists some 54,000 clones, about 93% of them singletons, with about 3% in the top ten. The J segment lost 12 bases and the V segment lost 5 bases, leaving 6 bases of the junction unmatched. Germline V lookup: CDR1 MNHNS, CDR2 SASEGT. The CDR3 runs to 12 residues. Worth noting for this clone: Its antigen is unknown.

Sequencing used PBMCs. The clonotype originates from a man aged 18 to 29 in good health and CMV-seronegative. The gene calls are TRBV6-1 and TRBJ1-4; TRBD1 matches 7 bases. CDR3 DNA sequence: TGTGCCAGCAGTCTTTGGGACAGCCAACTGTTTTTT. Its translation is CASSLWDSQLFF.